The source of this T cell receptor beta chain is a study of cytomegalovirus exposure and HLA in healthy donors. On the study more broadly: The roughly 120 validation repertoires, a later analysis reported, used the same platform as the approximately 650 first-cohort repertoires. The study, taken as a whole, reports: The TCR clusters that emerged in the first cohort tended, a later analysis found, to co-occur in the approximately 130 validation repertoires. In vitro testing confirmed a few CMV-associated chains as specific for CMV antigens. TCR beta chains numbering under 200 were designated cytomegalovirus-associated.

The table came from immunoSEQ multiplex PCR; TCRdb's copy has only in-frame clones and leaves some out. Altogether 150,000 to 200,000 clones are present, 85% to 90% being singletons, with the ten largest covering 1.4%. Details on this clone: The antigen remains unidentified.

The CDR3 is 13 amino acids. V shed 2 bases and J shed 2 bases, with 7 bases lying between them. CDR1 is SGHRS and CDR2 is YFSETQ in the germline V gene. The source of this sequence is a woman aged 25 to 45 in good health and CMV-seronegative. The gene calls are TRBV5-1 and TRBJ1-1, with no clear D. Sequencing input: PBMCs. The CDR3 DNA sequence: TGCGCCAGCAGCTTTACAGTTAACACTGAAGCTTTCTTT. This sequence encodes CASSFTVNTEAFF.